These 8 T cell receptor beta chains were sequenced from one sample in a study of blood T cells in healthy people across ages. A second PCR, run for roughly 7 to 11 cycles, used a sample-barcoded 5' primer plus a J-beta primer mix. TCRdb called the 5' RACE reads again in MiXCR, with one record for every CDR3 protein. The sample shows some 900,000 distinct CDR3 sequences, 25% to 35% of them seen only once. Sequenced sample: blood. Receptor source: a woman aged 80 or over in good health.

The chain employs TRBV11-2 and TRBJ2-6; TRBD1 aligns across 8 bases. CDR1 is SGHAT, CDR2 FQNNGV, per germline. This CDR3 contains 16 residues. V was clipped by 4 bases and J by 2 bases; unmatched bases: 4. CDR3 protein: CASSSPDRAGANVLTF. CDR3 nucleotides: TGTGCCAGCAGCTCGCCGGACAGGGCTGGGGCCAACGTCCTGACTTTC.

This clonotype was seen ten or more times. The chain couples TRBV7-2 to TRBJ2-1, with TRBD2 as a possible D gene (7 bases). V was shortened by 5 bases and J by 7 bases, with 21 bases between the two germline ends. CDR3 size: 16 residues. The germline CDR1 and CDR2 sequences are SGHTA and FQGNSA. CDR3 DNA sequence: TGTGCCAGCAGCCTGGGGGGGCGGCTGCGGGGTAATGAGCAGTTCTTC. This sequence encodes CASSLGGRLRGNEQFF.

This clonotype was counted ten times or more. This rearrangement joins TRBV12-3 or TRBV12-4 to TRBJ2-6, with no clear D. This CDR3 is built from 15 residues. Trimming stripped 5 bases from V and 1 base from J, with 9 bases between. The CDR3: CASSPPGSGANVLTF. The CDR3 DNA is TGTGCCAGCAGTCCTCCTGGTTCTGGGGCCAACGTCCTGACTTTC.

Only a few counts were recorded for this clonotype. The CDR3 coding sequence is TGTGCCAGCAGTGACAGCCCCGTGGACACCGGGGAGCTGTTTTTT. It codes for CASSDSPVDTGELFF. The chain recombines TRBV7-9 with TRBJ2-2; a possible D gene is TRBD1 (5 bases). Trimming shortened V by 6 bases and J by 3 bases, and 14 bases separated the two germline ends. The germline gives CDR1 SEHNR, CDR2 FQNEAQ (reference sequence). This CDR3 is built from 15 residues.

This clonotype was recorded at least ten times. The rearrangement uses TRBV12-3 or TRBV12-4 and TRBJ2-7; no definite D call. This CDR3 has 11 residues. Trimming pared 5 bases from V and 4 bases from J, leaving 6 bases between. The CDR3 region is CASSNKYEQYF. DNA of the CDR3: TGTGCCAGCAGTAACAAGTACGAGCAGTACTTC.

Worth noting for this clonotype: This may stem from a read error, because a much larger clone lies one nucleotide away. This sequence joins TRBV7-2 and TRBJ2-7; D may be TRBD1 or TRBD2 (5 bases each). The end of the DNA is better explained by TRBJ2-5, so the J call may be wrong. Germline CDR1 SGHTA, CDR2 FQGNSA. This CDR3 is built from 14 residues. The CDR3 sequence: CAGSGRQQGKTQYF. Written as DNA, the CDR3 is TGTGCCGGCAGCGGCAGACAGCAGGGAAAGACCCAGTACTTC.

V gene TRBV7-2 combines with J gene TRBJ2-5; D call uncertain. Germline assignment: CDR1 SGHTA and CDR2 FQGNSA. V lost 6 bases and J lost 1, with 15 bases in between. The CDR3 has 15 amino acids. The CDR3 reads CASSFKGSLQETQYF. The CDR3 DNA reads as TGTGCCAGCAGTTTTAAGGGCTCACTCCAAGAGACCCAGTACTTC.

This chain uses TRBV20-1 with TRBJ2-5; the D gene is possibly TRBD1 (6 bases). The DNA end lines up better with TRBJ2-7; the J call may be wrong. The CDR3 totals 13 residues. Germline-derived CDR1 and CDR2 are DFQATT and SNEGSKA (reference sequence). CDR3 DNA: TGCAGTGGGCGTAACAGGGAACGGTACGAGCAGTACTTC. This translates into CSGRNRERYEQYF.